The clone carrying this T cell receptor beta chain appeared a few times. Its specificity is not known. This sample stems from a study of cytomegalovirus exposure and HLA in healthy donors. The overall study: When 398 donors were genotyped, roughly four fifths of them were found to fall in the Caucasian-associated ancestry cluster.

General study points: Later examination showed HLA-associated TCR beta chains had greater clonal expansion than equally common others. Later on, an analysis tied around 17,000 TCR beta sequences to HLA alleles at 0.05 false discovery rate. Researchers counted roughly 160 TCR beta chains as cytomegalovirus-associated.

60 Vbeta and 13 Jbeta primers were used in PCR. This table comes from immunoSEQ multiplex PCR, and its TCRdb copy is limited to in-frame clones, with some not included. The data show some 150,000 clones, about 9.2% seen once. CDR3 length: 14 residues. Trimming pared 6 bases from V and 7 bases from J, leaving 13 bases between. Germline V gives CDR1 MNHEY, CDR2 SMNVEV (reference sequence). This receptor was taken from a woman aged 40 to 50 in good health and CMV-seropositive. The V call is TRBV27, the J call TRBJ1-6; tentative D call: TRBD1 (5 bases). Sequenced material: PBMCs. DNA for the CDR3: TGTGCCAGCAGGGCAGGGCCCAACAATTCACCCCTCCACTTT. It encodes CASRAGPNNSPLHF.